This entry lists 21 T cell receptor beta chains sequenced from one sample in a study of primary melanoma T cells and metastatic recurrence. Sequencing used immunoSEQ multiplex PCR; TCRdb keeps in-frame clones, though not all of them. The profile shows some 900 clones, 85% to 90% of them singletons. What was sequenced was melanoma tumor tissue. These receptors came from a human donor with melanoma.

J is TRBJ2-7 and V is TRBV19, with a tentative D call TRBD2 (6 bases). Per germline, CDR1 LNHDA and CDR2 SQIVND (reference sequence). The CDR3 loop spans 15 amino acids. The V end was cut by 3 bases, the J end by 3 bases, with 15 bases between. Here the CDR3 reads CASSIRSGTLYEQYF. CDR3 sequence (DNA): TGTGCCAGTAGTATTCGTAGCGGCACCCTCTACGAGCAGTACTTC.

The rearrangement joins TRBV11-3 to TRBJ2-1, with D tentatively TRBD1 or TRBD2 (5 bases each). The CDR3 consists of 16 residues. V lost 0 bases to trimming and J lost 0 bases, with 9 bases between them. Germline assignment: CDR1 SGHNT and CDR2 YENEEA. CDR3 protein: CASSLEGAGSYNEQFF. The CDR3 coding sequence is TGTGCCAGCAGCTTAGAAGGGGCGGGCTCCTACAATGAGCAGTTCTTC.

This clone was seen just once. The chain carries TRBV15 and TRBJ2-1; 8 positions agree with TRBD1. Germline V gives CDR1 LNHNV, CDR2 YYDKDF (reference sequence). This CDR3 region has 15 residues. J lost 9 bases, V lost 3 bases, and 10 bases had no gene match. CDR3 sequence reads: CATSSLWTGRFEQFF. CDR3 DNA sequence: TGTGCCACCAGCAGCCTTTGGACAGGGCGATTTGAGCAGTTCTTC.

This clone came up once. The chain recombines TRBV11-3 with TRBJ2-1; 9 bases are a match to TRBD2. V shed 3 bases and J 7 bases; nucleotides not matched to a gene: 7. The CDR3 extends over 15 amino acids. Per the germline V gene, CDR1 is SGHNT and CDR2 is YENEEA. CDR3 sequence: CASSFRRSGSNEQFF. The CDR3, as DNA: TGTGCCAGCAGCTTCAGGCGTAGCGGGAGTAATGAGCAGTTCTTC.

CDR3 amino acids: CASSWAGQGPTDTQYF. CDR3 DNA sequence: TGCGCCAGCAGCTGGGCCGGACAGGGACCCACAGATACGCAGTATTTT. The chain employs TRBV5-1 and TRBJ2-3; 8 nucleotides line up with TRBD1. The CDR3 consists of 16 residues. Trimming at V came to 3 bases and at J to 2 bases, leaving 8 bases not matched to a gene. Germline-derived CDR1 and CDR2 are SGHRS and YFSETQ.

V usage is TRBV11-3 and J usage is TRBJ2-1; D may be TRBD1 or TRBD2 (6 bases each). Germline CDR1 reads SGHNT; CDR2 reads YENEEA. V was clipped by 1 base and J by 5 bases, with 12 bases between them. The length of the CDR3 is 15 residues. The DNA of the CDR3 is TGTGCCAGCAGCTTAGTAGGGGGGTTCAACAATGAGCAGTTCTTC. Translating it yields CASSLVGGFNNEQFF.

The V call is TRBV4-1, the J call TRBJ1-1; 8 nucleotides match TRBD1. After removal of 3 bases from V and 4 bases from J, the junction contained 7 bases not matched to a gene. CDR1 is MGHRA and CDR2 is YSYEKL in the germline V gene. The CDR3 length is 15 residues. The CDR3 loop reads CASSQADREVTEAFF. The CDR3 region has the DNA TGCGCCAGCAGCCAGGCGGACAGGGAGGTCACTGAAGCTTTCTTT.

This chain connects TRBV30 to TRBJ2-1; possibly TRBD1 or TRBD2 for D (5 bases each). Germline loops: CDR1 GTSNPN, CDR2 SVGIG (reference sequence). The length of the CDR3 is 13 residues. The V gene lost 5 bases and the J gene lost 9 bases, with 17 bases spanning the gap. CDR3 sequence reads: CAWEAGTRGEQFF. CDR3 coding DNA: TGTGCCTGGGAAGCCGGGACGAGGGGTGAGCAGTTCTTC.

The chain combines TRBV6-8 with TRBJ2-7; TRBD1 matches 9 bases. V shed 5 bases, J shed 3 bases, and the junction held 14 bases outside the gene matches. CDR3 length equals 17 residues. Germline V CDR1 and CDR2: MNHGY, SAAAGT. CDR3 nucleotide sequence: TGTGCCAGCAGTCACGAGGATGAGCCGGGACAGGGCTACGAGCAGTACTTC. This codes for CASSHEDEPGQGYEQYF.

V usage is TRBV19 and J usage is TRBJ2-1, with D tentatively TRBD2 (7 bases). Germline lookup yields CDR1 LNHDA and CDR2 SQIVND (reference sequence). The CDR3 length is 16 residues. Trimming shortened V by 3 bases and J by 5 bases, and 17 bases separated the two germline ends. The CDR3: CASSIWGRENDNEQFF. For the CDR3, the DNA is TGTGCCAGTAGTATTTGGGGGCGGGAGAACGACAATGAGCAGTTCTTC. Based on the CDR3 plus reference TRBV19 and TRBJ2-1, the full variable domain is DGGITQSPKYLFRKEGQNVTLSCEQNLNHDAMYWYRQDPGQGLRLIYYSQIVNDFQKGDIAEGYSVSREKKESFPLTVTSAQKNPTAFYLCASSIWGRENDNEQFFGPGTRLTVL.

CDR3 amino acids: CASRRQDARYTF. The CDR3 DNA follows: TGTGCCAGCAGAAGACAGGATGCTCGCTACACCTTC. V is TRBV6-8 and J is TRBJ1-2; D may be TRBD1 (6 bases). Per germline, CDR1 MNHGY and CDR2 SAAAGT. V lost 6 bases to trimming and J lost 9 bases, with 14 bases between them. The CDR3 loop spans 12 amino acids.

The rearrangement uses TRBV6-8 and TRBJ2-3, with 10 bases lining up with TRBD2. This CDR3 has 17 residues. With V trimmed by 7 bases and J by 1 base, 11 bases remained unmatched. CDR1 is MNHGY, CDR2 SAAAGT, per germline. CDR3 sequence (DNA): TGTGCCAGCACTACTCTGGGGACTAGCGCCTGCACAGATACGCAGTATTTT. This encodes CASTTLGTSACTDTQYF.

The V gene is TRBV29-1, the J gene TRBJ2-1; 9 bases align to TRBD2. There are 15 residues in the CDR3. Germline values: CDR1 SQVTM, CDR2 ANQGSEA. V was pared by 6 bases and J by 2 bases, with 8 bases of the junction left unmatched. CDR3 DNA sequence: TGCAGCGTCGTCGGACTAGCGTTAGCCTACAATGAGCAGTTCTTC. Protein sequence: CSVVGLALAYNEQFF.

The chain joins TRBV5-1 to TRBJ2-7; 9 nucleotides agree with TRBD1. CDR3 length equals 14 residues. Germline CDR1 is SGHRS and CDR2 is YFSETQ. V lost 4 bases to trimming and J lost 6 bases; unmatched junction nucleotides: 8. The CDR3 bases are TGCGCCAGCAGCCGCGACAGGGGGAATGCCGAGCAGTACTTC. It specifies CASSRDRGNAEQYF.

The chain has TRBV19 and TRBJ1-2; possible D gene TRBD1, 5 bases. Germline CDR1 reads LNHDA; CDR2 reads SQIVND (reference sequence). This CDR3 spans 12 amino acids. V lost 9 bases to trimming and J lost 3 bases, with 11 bases between them. Here the CDR3 reads CASRGEDYGYTF. CDR3 coding DNA: TGTGCCAGCCGAGGGGAAGACTATGGCTACACCTTC.

The chain combines TRBV19 with TRBJ2-7; the match to TRBD2 covers 9 bases. This CDR3 has 15 amino acids. Trimming at V came to 6 bases and at J to 5 bases, leaving 11 bases not matched to a gene. CDR1 and CDR2 from the germline V gene are LNHDA and SQIVND (reference sequence). The CDR3: CASRGAGGPNNEQYF. As DNA, the CDR3 is TGTGCCAGTAGAGGAGCGGGAGGACCTAATAACGAGCAGTACTTC.

This clone was counted a single time. The V call is TRBV19, the J call TRBJ2-1, with D perhaps matching TRBD2 (6 bases). The V gene's germline CDR1 is LNHDA and CDR2 SQIVND (reference sequence). Trimming took 7 bases from V and 2 from J, leaving 12 bases between them. There are 14 residues in the CDR3. The CDR3: CASTTVAAYNEQFF. CDR3 coding DNA: TGTGCCAGTACCACCGTAGCGGCCTACAATGAGCAGTTCTTC.

The chain is built from TRBV11-3 and TRBJ1-5, with D possibly TRBD1 on 5 matching bases. The V gene's germline CDR1 is SGHNT and CDR2 YENEEA. The CDR3 has 14 amino acids. V was cut by 5 bases and J by 2 bases, with 10 bases left in between. CDR3 nucleotides: TGTGCCAGCAGCCCCATCAGGGGCAATCAGCCCCAGCATTTT. It yields the protein CASSPIRGNQPQHF. The whole variable domain, filled in from reference TRBV11-3 and TRBJ1-5, reads EAGVVQSPRYKIIEKKQPVAFWCNPISGHNTLYWYLQNLGQGPELLIRYENEEAVDDSQLPKDRFSAERLKGVDSTLKIQPAELGDSAVYLCASSPIRGNQPQHFGDGTRLSIL.

A note on this clone: An end of the junction differs from the germline gene, which may be a read error. The chain couples TRBV15 to TRBJ1-1, with 10 bases matching TRBD1. This CDR3 contains 16 residues. Looked up from germline, CDR1 is LNHNV and CDR2 is YYDKDF (reference sequence). In DNA, the CDR3 is TGTGCCACCAGGAGAGGGGACAGGGGCAAGAACACTGAAGCTTTCTTT. Protein: CATRRGDRGKNTEAFF. Full variable domain (outside the CDR3, taken from reference TRBV15 and TRBJ1-1): DAMVIQNPRYQVTQFGKPVTLSCSQTLNHNVMYWYQQKSSQAPKLLFHYYDKDFNNEADTPDNFQSRRPNTSFCFLDIRSPGLGDTAMYLCATRRGDRGKNTEAFFGQGTRLTVV.

J is TRBJ1-1 and V is TRBV19, with D uncertain. From germline, CDR1 is LNHDA and CDR2 SQIVND (reference sequence). CDR3 length: 15 amino acids. V shed 5 bases and J shed 1 base, with 14 bases lying between them. CDR3 in DNA: TGTGCCAGTAGTCGGGCGGACTACAAGAACACTGAAGCTTTCTTT. It encodes CASSRADYKNTEAFF.

The genes are TRBV6-8 and TRBJ2-2; 15 bases line up with TRBD2. Germline V gives CDR1 MNHGY, CDR2 SAAAGT. The trim removed 8 bases at V and 5 bases at J, leaving 9 bases unmatched. This CDR3 has 17 amino acids. CDR3 coding DNA: TGTGCCAGCGCCGTCGGGACTAGCGGGAGGAAGACCGGGGAGCTGTTTTTT. Its protein is CASAVGTSGRKTGELFF.